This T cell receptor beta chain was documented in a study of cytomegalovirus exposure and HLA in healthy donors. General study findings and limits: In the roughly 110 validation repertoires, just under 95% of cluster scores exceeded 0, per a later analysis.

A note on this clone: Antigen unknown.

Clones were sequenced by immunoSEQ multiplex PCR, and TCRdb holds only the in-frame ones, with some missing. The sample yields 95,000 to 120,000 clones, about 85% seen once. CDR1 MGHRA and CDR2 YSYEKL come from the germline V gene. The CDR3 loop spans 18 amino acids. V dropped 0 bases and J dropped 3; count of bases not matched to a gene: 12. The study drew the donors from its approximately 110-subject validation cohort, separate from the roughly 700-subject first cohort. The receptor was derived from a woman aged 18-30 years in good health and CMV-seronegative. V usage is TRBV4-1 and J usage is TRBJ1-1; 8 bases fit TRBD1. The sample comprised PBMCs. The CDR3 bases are TGCGCCAGCAGCCAAGATGGGCGGACAGGGAGTTGGGACACTGAAGCTTTCTTT. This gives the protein CASSQDGRTGSWDTEAFF.